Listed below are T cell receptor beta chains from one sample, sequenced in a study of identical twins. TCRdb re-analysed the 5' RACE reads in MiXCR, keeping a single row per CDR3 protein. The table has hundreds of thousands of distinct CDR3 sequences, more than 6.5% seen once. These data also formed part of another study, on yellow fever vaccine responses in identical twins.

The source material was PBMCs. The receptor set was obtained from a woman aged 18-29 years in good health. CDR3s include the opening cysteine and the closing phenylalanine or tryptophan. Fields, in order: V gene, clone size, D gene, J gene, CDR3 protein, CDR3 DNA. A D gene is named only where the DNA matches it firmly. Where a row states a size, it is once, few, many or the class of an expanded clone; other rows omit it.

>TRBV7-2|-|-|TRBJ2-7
CASSPSTQSYEQYF
TGTGCCAGCAGCCCTTCGACCCAATCGTACGAGCAGTACTTC
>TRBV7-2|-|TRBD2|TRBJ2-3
CASSLALAGGHSTDTQYF
TGTGCCAGCAGCTTAGCCCTAGCGGGAGGCCACTCCACAGATACGCAGTATTTT
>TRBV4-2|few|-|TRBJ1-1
CASSQEVYTNTEAFF
TGTGCCAGCAGCCAAGAAGTATACACGAACACTGAAGCTTTCTTT
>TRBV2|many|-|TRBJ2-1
CASSGARGREQFF
TGTGCCAGCAGTGGGGCGCGGGGTCGGGAGCAGTTCTTC
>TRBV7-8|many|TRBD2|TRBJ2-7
CASSLGTSVMYSYEQYF
TGTGCCAGCAGCTTGGGGACTAGCGTAATGTACTCCTACGAGCAGTACTTC
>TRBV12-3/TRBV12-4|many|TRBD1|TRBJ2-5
CASSRTGGEETQYF
TGTGCCAGCAGTCGGACAGGGGGAGAGGAGACCCAGTACTTC
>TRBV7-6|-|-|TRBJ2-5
CASSLGFSRPTGDFETQYF
TGTGCCAGCAGCTTGGGGTTTAGCCGCCCAACAGGGGACTTTGAGACCCAGTACTTC
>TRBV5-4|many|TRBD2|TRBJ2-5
CAKKLAGEKETQYF
TGTGCCAAGAAACTAGCGGGGGAGAAAGAGACCCAGTACTTC
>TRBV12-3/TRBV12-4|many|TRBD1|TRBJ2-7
CASSLAPGTGLYEQYF
TGTGCCAGCAGTTTAGCACCCGGGACAGGGTTGTACGAGCAGTACTTC
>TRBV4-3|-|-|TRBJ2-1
CASSQARAGGREQFF
TGCGCCAGCAGCCAAGCCAGGGCTGGGGGGCGTGAGCAGTTCTTC
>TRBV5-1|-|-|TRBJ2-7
CASRMAIEEYF
TGCGCCAGCAGAATGGCGATCGAGGAGTACTTC
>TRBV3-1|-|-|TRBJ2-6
CASSQSGKSSGANVLTF
TGTGCCAGCAGCCAATCAGGGAAATCCTCTGGGGCCAACGTCCTGACTTTC
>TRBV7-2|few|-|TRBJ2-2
CASSLLWDTGELFF
TGTGCCAGCAGCTTACTATGGGACACCGGGGAGCTGTTTTTT
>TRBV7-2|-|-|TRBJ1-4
CASSLATEKLFF
TGTGCCAGCAGCTTAGCTACTGAAAAACTGTTTTTT
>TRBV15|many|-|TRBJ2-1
CATSRAERTFAPYEQFF
TGTGCCACCAGCAGAGCGGAGCGGACCTTCGCCCCCTATGAGCAGTTCTTC
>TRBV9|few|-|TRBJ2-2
CASSPRGGELFF
TGTGCCAGCAGCCCCCGGGGCGGGGAGCTGTTTTTT
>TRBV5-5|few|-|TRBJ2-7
CASSLLVGEVYEQYF
TGTGCCAGCAGCTTGCTTGTAGGGGAGGTCTATGAGCAGTACTTC
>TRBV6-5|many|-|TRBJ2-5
CASSYRRDLGGDQETQYF
TGTGCCAGCAGTTATCGAAGGGACCTCGGGGGCGACCAAGAGACCCAGTACTTC
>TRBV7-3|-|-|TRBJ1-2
CASAPGSRGEGYTF
TGTGCCAGCGCCCCAGGATCCCGGGGAGAAGGCTACACCTTC
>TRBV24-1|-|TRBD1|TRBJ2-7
CATSDPTGTGAHEQYF
TGTGCCACCAGTGATCCCACCGGGACAGGGGCCCACGAGCAGTACTTC
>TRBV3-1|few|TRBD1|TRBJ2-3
CASSQDRGQRTDTQYF
TGTGCCAGCAGCCAAGATAGGGGACAGCGCACAGATACGCAGTATTTT
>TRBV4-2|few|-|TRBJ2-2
CASSLLLGPSGAGELFF
TGTGCCAGCAGCCTCCTTTTGGGTCCCTCAGGGGCCGGGGAGCTGTTTTTT
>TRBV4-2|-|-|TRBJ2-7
CASSQDRGLGGGTTYEQYF
TGTGCCAGCAGCCAAGATCGGGGCCTGGGGGGGGGCACAACGTACGAGCAGTACTTC
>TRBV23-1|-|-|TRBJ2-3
CASSHCRSRTDTQYF
TGCGCCAGCAGTCACTGCCGGTCACGCACAGATACGCAGTATTTT
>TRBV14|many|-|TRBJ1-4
CASSQEGLWEKLFF
TGTGCCAGCAGCCAAGAAGGTTTATGGGAAAAACTGTTTTTT
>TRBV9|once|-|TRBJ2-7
CASSVEMGPSHEQYF
TGTGCCAGCAGCGTAGAGATGGGCCCGTCCCACGAGCAGTACTTC
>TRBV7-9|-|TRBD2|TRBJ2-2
CASSLYLADTGELFF
TGTGCCAGCAGCTTATACCTAGCGGACACCGGGGAGCTGTTTTTT
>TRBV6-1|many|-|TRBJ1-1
CASSNPGQSTEAFF
TGTGCCAGCAGCAATCCGGGACAAAGCACTGAAGCTTTCTTT
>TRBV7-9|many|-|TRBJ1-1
CASSLTAEAFF
TGTGCCAGCAGCTTAACGGCTGAAGCTTTCTTT
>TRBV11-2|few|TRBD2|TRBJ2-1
CASSLGRSGIWGNEQFF
TGTGCCAGCAGCTTAGGGCGGAGCGGGATATGGGGCAATGAGCAGTTCTTC
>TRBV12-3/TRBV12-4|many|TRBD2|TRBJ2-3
CASSSGGGARAQYF
TGTGCCAGCAGTTCCGGCGGGGGGGCTCGGGCGCAGTATTTT
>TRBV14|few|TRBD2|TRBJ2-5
CASSQGLAGVAETQYF
TGTGCCAGCAGCCAAGGCCTAGCGGGAGTCGCAGAGACCCAGTACTTC
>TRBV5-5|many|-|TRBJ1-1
CASSLLGGEAFF
TGTGCCAGCAGCCTATTGGGCGGCGAAGCTTTCTTT
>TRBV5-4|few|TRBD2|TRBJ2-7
CASSLDLDGLAGGPKQYF
TGTGCCAGCAGCTTAGATTTGGACGGACTAGCGGGGGGGCCTAAGCAGTACTTC
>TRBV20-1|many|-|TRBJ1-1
CSAPEYPEAFF
TGCAGTGCGCCCGAATACCCTGAAGCTTTCTTT
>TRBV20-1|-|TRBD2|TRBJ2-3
CSASPLAGSGDTQYF
TGCAGTGCTAGTCCACTAGCGGGATCTGGAGATACGCAGTATTTT
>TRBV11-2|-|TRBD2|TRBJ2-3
CASSLYNGRAFDTQYF
TGTGCCAGCAGCTTGTATAACGGGAGGGCCTTTGATACGCAGTATTTT
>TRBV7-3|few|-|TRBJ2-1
CASSPRRSSYNEQFF
TGTGCCAGCAGCCCAAGACGGAGCTCCTACAATGAGCAGTTCTTC
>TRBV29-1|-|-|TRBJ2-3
CSVEDWASTDTQYF
TGCAGCGTTGAAGATTGGGCTAGCACAGATACGCAGTATTTT
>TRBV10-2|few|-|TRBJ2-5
CASYRRPQETQYF
TGCGCCTCTTACAGGCGCCCGCAAGAGACCCAGTACTTC
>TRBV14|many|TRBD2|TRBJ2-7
CASRPSGIHEQYF
TGTGCCAGCAGACCTAGCGGGATCCACGAGCAGTACTTC
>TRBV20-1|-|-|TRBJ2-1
CSPLSVNEQFF
TGCAGTCCCCTTAGTGTGAATGAGCAGTTCTTC
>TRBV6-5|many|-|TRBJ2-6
CASSYNFQLGSGANVLTF
TGTGCCAGCAGTTATAATTTCCAGCTAGGCTCTGGGGCCAACGTCCTGACTTTC
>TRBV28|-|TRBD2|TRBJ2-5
CASTMMGGYQETQYF
TGTGCCAGCACAATGATGGGGGGGTACCAAGAGACCCAGTACTTC
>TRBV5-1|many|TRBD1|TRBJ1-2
CASNPGDSLVYGYTF
TGCGCCAGCAACCCAGGGGACAGCCTCGTCTATGGCTACACCTTC
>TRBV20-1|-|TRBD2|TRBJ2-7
CSALTSGRHSSYEQYF
TGCAGTGCTTTGACTAGCGGGAGGCACAGCTCCTACGAGCAGTACTTC